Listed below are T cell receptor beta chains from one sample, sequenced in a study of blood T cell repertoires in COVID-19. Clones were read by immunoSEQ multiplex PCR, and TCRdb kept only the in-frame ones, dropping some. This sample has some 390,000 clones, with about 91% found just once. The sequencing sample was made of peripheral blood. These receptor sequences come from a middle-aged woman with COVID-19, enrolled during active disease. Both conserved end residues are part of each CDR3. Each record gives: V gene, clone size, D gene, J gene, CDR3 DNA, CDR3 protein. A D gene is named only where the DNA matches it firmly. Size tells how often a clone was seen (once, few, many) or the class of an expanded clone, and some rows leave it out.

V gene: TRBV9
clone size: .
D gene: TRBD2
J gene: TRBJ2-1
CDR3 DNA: TGTGCCAGCAGCGTAACCCCGGGACTAGCGGGAGGTCATGAGCAGTTCTTC
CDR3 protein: CASSVTPGLAGGHEQFF

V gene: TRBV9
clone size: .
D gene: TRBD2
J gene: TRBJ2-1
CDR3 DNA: TGTGCCAGCAGCGCCAGCGGGGGGACATACAATGAGCAGTTCTTC
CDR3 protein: CASSASGGTYNEQFF

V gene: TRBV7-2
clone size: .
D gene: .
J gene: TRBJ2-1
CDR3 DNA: TGTGCCAGCAGCTTGGGGGGGCTGAATGAGCAGTTCTTC
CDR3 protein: CASSLGGLNEQFF

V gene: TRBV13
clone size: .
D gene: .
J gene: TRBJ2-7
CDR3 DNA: TGTGCCAGCAGCTTACGAGTTCCGGGGAACTACGAGCAGTACTTC
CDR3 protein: CASSLRVPGNYEQYF

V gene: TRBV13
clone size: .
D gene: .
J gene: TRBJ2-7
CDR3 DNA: TGTGCCAGCAGCCCCCCCCAGTCCTACGAGCAGTACTTC
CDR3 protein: CASSPPQSYEQYF

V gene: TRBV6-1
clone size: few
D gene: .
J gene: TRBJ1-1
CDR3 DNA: TGTGCCAGCAGTGAAGGGGGGGGTAACACTGAAGCTTTCTTT
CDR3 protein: CASSEGGGNTEAFF

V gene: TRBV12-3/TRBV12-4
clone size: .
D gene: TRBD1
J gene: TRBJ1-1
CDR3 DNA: TGTGCCAGCAGTAAGACAGGGGGCACTGAAGCTTTCTTT
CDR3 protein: CASSKTGGTEAFF

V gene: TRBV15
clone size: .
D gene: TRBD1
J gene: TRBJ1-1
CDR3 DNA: TGTGCCACCGGCAGGGGGCGGAACACTGAAGCTTTCTTT
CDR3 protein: CATGRGRNTEAFF

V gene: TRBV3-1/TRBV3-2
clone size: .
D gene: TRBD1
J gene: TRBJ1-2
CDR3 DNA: TGTGCCAGCAGCCCCCTGACAGGGGAATACTATGGCTACACCTTC
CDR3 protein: CASSPLTGEYYGYTF

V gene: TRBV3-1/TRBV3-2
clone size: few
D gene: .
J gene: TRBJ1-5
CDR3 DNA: TGTGCCAGCAGCCAAGGTGTGTCTCGGGGCAATCAGCCCCAGCATTTT
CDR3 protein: CASSQGVSRGNQPQHF

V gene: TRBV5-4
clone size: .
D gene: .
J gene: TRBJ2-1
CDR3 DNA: TGTGCCAGCCGGGTATCCAGGGCGTCCTACAATGAGCAGTTCTTC
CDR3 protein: CASRVSRASYNEQFF

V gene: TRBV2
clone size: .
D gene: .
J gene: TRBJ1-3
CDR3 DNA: TGTGCCAGCGGGCCTGGAAACACCATATATTTT
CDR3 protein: CASGPGNTIYF

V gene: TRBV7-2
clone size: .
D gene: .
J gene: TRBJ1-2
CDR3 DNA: TGTGCCAGCAGCCCAACAGGGTCCACCTATGGCTACACCTTC
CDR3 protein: CASSPTGSTYGYTF

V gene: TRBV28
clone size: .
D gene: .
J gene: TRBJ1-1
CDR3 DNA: TGTGCCAGCAGTTTACGTGGTGAGGCTTTCTTT
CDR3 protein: CASSLRGEAFF

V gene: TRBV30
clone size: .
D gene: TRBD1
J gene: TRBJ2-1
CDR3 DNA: TGTGCCTGCGGACGGGACAGGGGGTTCTTC
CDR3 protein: CACGRDRGFF

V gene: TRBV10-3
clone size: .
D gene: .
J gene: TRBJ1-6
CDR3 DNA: TGTGCCATCAGGGGCATCGTAAATTCACCCCTCCACTTT
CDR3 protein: CAIRGIVNSPLHF

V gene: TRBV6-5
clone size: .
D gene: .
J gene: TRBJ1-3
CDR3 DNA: TGTGCCAGCAGTTACTCCCCCGGGGAGGGAAACACCATATATTTT
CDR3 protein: CASSYSPGEGNTIYF

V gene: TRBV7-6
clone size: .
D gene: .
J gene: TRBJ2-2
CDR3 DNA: TGTGCCAGCAGCTTAGTACTCAGGGGGGACACCGGGGAGCTGTTTTTT
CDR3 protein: CASSLVLRGDTGELFF

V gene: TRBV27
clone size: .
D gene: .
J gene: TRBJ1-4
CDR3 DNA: TGTGCCAGCAGTTTTGAGGGATCACCTCGGGAAAAACTGTTTTTT
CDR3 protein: CASSFEGSPREKLFF

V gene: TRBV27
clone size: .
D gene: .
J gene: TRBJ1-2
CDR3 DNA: TGTGCCAGCGGCCAAGGCAGCGCCGTATATGGCTACACCTTC
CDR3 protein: CASGQGSAVYGYTF

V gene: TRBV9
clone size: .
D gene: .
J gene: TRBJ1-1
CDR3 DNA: TGTGCCAGCAGCGTAGTCGGAGGGCGGAACACTGAAGCTTTCTTT
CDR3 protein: CASSVVGGRNTEAFF

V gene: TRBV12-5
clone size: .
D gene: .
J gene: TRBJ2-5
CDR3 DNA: TGTGCTAGTGGTCCAGGGACACGACAAGAGACCCAGTACTTC
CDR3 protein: CASGPGTRQETQYF

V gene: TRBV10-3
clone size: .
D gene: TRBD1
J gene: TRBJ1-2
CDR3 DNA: TGTGCCATCAGTGATTACAGGGGCACCTATGGCTACACCTTC
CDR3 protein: CAISDYRGTYGYTF

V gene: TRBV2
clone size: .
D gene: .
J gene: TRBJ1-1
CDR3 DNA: TGTGCCAGCAGTGAAGGTTTTCGGGTTACTGAAGCTTTCTTT
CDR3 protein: CASSEGFRVTEAFF

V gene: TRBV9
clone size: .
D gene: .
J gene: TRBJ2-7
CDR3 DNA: TGTGCCAGCAGCGTAGTGGAGGGAGGCGAGCAGTACTTC
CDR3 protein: CASSVVEGGEQYF

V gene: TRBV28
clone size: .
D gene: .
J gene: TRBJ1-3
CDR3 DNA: TGTGCCAGCAGTTCGGCCGGGACTATAAGGGACACCATATATTTT
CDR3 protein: CASSSAGTIRDTIYF

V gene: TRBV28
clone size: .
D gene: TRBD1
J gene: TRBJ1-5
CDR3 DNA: TGTGCCAGCAGAACCGGGACAGGGGGCTTGGGTCAGCCCCAGCATTTT
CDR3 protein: CASRTGTGGLGQPQHF

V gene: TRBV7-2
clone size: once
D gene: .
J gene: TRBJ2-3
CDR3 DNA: TGTGCCAGCAGCTCCCAGTCTACAGATACGCAGTATTTT
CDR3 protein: CASSSQSTDTQYF

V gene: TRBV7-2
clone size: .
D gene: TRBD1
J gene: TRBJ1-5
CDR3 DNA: TGTGCCAGCAGCTTGGGCAGGGGGCGCGAACAGCCCCAGCATTTT
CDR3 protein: CASSLGRGREQPQHF

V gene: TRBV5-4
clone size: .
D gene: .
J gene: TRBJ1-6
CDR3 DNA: TGTGCCAGCAGCTCGGGAACAGTGGGAAGGAATTCACCCCTCCACTTT
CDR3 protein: CASSSGTVGRNSPLHF

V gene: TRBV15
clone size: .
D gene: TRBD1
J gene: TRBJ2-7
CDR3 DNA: TGTGCCACCAGCAGGGGCCGGGACAGGGTCTACGAGCAGTACTTC
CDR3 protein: CATSRGRDRVYEQYF

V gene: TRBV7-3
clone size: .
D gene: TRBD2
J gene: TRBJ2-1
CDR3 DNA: TGTGCCAGCAGCTTAAAGGGACTAGCGGGCAGAGAGCAGTTCTTC
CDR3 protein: CASSLKGLAGREQFF

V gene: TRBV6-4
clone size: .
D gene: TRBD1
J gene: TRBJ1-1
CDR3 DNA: TGTGCCAGCAGTCCGGCTCACCGGGGGCAGGGGGGAGGCGGAACTGAAGCTTTCTTT
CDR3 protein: CASSPAHRGQGGGGTEAFF

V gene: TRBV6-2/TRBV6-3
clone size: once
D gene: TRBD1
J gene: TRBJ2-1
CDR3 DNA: TGTGCCAGCAGTTTTGACGGGACAGGTGCCTACAATGAGCAGTTCTTC
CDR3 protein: CASSFDGTGAYNEQFF

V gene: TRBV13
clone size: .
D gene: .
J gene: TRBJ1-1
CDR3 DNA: TGTGCCAGCAGCTTTAGGCGGGGTAGCATGAACACTGAAGCTTTCTTT
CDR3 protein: CASSFRRGSMNTEAFF

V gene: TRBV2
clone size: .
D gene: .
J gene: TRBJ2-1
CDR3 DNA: TGTGCCAGCACCTCAGACAGCTACAATGAGCAGTTCTTC
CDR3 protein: CASTSDSYNEQFF

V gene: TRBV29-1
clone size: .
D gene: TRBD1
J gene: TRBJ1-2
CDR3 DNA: TGCAGCGCCCAAATGACAGGGAACTATGGCTACACCTTC
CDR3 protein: CSAQMTGNYGYTF

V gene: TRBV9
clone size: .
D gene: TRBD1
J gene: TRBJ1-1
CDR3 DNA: TGTGCCAGCAGCGTACAGACAGGGGGAACTGAAGCTTTCTTT
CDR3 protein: CASSVQTGGTEAFF

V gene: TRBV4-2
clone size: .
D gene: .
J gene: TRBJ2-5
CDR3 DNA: TGTGCCAGCAGCCAAGCGTCGGCGGCGGAGACCCAGTACTTC
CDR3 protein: CASSQASAAETQYF

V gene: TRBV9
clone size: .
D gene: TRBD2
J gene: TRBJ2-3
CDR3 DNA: TGTGCCAGCAGCGTCGTATCACTAGCGGGTGATACGCAGTATTTT
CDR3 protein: CASSVVSLAGDTQYF

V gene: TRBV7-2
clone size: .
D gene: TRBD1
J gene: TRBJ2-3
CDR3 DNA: TGTGCCAGCAGACAGGACAGGGGGCGTACAGATACGCAGTATTTT
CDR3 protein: CASRQDRGRTDTQYF

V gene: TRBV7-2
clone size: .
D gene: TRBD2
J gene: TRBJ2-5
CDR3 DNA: TGTGCCAGCAGCTTAGCGAGCGGGGGGGCCTACGAGACCCAGTACTTC
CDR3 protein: CASSLASGGAYETQYF

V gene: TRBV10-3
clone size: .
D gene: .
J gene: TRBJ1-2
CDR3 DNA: TGTGCCATCAGTGATCGAGGGAATATTTTGTATGGCTACACCTTC
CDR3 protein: CAISDRGNILYGYTF

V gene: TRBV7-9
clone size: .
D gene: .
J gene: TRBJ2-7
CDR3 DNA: TGTGCCAGCAGCTTTTTTTCGGCCAGGGGCTACGAGCAGTACTTC
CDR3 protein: CASSFFSARGYEQYF

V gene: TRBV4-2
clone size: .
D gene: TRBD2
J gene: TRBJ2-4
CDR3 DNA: TGTGCCAGCAGCCCTCTTGGGACTAGCGGGGATCTAGCCAAAAACATTCAGTACTTC
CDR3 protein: CASSPLGTSGDLAKNIQYF

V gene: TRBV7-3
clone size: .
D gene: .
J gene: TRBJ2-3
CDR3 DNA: TGTGCCAGCAGCCCCTCCCAGGGAGGTACGCAGTATTTT
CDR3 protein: CASSPSQGGTQYF

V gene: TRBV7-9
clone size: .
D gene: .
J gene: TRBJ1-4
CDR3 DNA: TGTGCCAGCAGCTCGCAGGGACATAATAATGAAAAACTGTTTTTT
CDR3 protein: CASSSQGHNNEKLFF

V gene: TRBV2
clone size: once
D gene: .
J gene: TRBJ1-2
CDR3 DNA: TGTGCCAGCAGTGAAAGGGGGGGGAACTATGGCTACACCTTC
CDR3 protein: CASSERGGNYGYTF

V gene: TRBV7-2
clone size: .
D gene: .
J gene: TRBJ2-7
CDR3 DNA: TGTGCCAGCAGCTTCAAGTCTAACTCCCCTCCCTACGAGCAGTACTTC
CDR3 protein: CASSFKSNSPPYEQYF

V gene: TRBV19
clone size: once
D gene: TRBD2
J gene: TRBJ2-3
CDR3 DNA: TGTGCCAGTAGTATGGCTGGTAGCGGGAGGTTACCAAGCACAGATACGCAGTATTTT
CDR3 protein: CASSMAGSGRLPSTDTQYF

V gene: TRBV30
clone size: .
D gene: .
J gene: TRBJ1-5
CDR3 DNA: TGTGCCTGGAGTGTCGGTGGCAATCAGCCCCAGCATTTT
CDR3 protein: CAWSVGGNQPQHF

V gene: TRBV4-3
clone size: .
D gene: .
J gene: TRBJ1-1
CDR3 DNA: TGCGCCAGCAGCCAGGGCCATAAGGTACCTGAAGCTTTCTTT
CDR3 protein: CASSQGHKVPEAFF

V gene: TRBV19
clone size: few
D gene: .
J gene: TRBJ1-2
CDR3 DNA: TGTGCCAGTAGTTCGACAGGAGTCTATGGCTACACCTTC
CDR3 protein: CASSSTGVYGYTF

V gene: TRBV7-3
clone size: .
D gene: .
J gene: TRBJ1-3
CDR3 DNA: TGTGCCAGCAGCGTATCGACAGTTTCCGGAAACACCATATATTTT
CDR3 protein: CASSVSTVSGNTIYF